Listed here are 29 T cell receptor beta chains from one sample, sequenced in a study of T cell changes during pregnancy in multiple sclerosis. Assay: immunoSEQ multiplex PCR; the TCRdb copy retains only in-frame clones and omits some. The data hold some 87,000 clones, with over 85% observed a single time. The sample here was CD4+ T cells from peripheral blood mononuclear cells, taken before pregnancy. The receptors stem from a female donor with multiple sclerosis, enrolled in a pregnancy study.

This chain links TRBV7-2 with TRBJ2-7; TRBD2 matches 8 bases. V dropped 2 bases and J dropped 0; count of bases not matched to a gene: 9. The CDR3 extends over 17 amino acids. Germline CDR1 reads SGHTA; CDR2 reads FQGNSA. CDR3 amino acids: CASSLNGGAGNSYEQYF. CDR3 DNA sequence: TGTGCCAGCAGCTTAAACGGGGGGGCAGGGAACTCCTACGAGCAGTACTTC.

This clone was seen only once. The chain uses TRBV5-1 and TRBJ2-1; 7 bases line up with TRBD2. Looked up from germline, CDR1 is SGHRS and CDR2 is YFSETQ. V lost 7 bases and J lost 1; bases outside the gene matches: 11. The CDR3 totals 16 residues. In nucleotides, the CDR3 is TGCGCCAGCCGGGGAGGGGCGGGGGAGTCCTACAATGAGCAGTTCTTC. It codes for CASRGGAGESYNEQFF.

The CDR3 reads CASSQDVSLAENTGELFF. The DNA for the CDR3 is TGTGCCAGCAGCCAAGACGTCTCCCTAGCGGAGAACACCGGGGAGCTGTTTTTT. The V gene is TRBV4-2, the J gene TRBJ2-2; 7 positions agree with TRBD2. The CDR3 totals 18 residues. Germline loops: CDR1 LGHNA, CDR2 YNFKEQ. The ends lost 0 bases at V and 1 base at J; junction bases unmatched: 8.

The J gene is TRBJ2-5, the V gene TRBV18, with 7 positions matching TRBD1. Germline CDR1 is KGHSH and CDR2 is LQKENI. The CDR3 spans 15 residues. The V gene end was trimmed by 1 base and the J gene end by 5 bases; junction bases not matched to a gene: 7. The CDR3 DNA reads TGTGCCAGCTCACCACAGCACAGGGGTACGGAGACCCAGTACTTC. Residues: CASSPQHRGTETQYF.

The CDR3 region is CASSFLRPQVTSYNSPLHF. Here the CDR3 DNA reads TGTGCCAGCAGTTTCCTAAGGCCACAGGTTACATCCTATAATTCACCCCTCCACTTT. The gene calls are TRBV27 and TRBJ1-6; a possible D gene is TRBD1 (5 bases). Germline V gives CDR1 MNHEY, CDR2 SMNVEV (reference sequence). The CDR3 length is 19 residues. V was trimmed by 3 bases and J by 1 base, leaving 19 bases between them.

The chain carries TRBV6-5 and TRBJ1-2; D is ambiguous. Germline V gene lookup returns CDR1 MNHEY and CDR2 SVGAGI. V was shortened by 0 bases and J by 1 base, with 6 bases between the two germline ends. This CDR3 region has 14 residues. The CDR3 coding sequence is TGTGCCAGCAGTTACTCCGGGTTTAACTATGGCTACACCTTC. As protein: CASSYSGFNYGYTF.

The J gene is TRBJ2-7, the V gene TRBV10-2; 7 nucleotides match TRBD2. The CDR3 loop spans 12 amino acids. The germline V gene has CDR1 WSHSY and CDR2 SAAADI. V was clipped by 9 bases and J by 3 bases; unmatched bases: 5. The CDR3 loop reads CASRGGDYEQYF. CDR3 sequence (DNA): TGCGCCAGTCGGGGAGGGGACTACGAGCAGTACTTC.

The chain recombines TRBV19 with TRBJ1-1, with a weak D call TRBD1 (5 bases). From germline, CDR1 is LNHDA and CDR2 SQIVND (reference sequence). The V end was cut by 6 bases, the J end by 4 bases, with 18 bases between. The CDR3 spans 15 residues. The chain's CDR3 is CASRMQGWGSTEAFF. The CDR3, as DNA: TGTGCCAGTAGGATGCAGGGCTGGGGAAGCACTGAAGCTTTCTTT.

The rearrangement joins TRBV6-1 to TRBJ2-3, with D perhaps TRBD1 (6 bases). The CDR3 sequence is 13 residues long. V lost 5 bases to trimming and J lost 7 bases, with 13 bases between them. The germline gives CDR1 MNHNS, CDR2 SASEGT. CDR3 DNA: TGTGCCAGCAGTCCAGGGGCCCAAAATACGCAGTATTTT. Amino acids: CASSPGAQNTQYF.

The chain links TRBV5-1 to TRBJ2-1; 7 bases line up with TRBD2. The trim removed 0 bases at V and 0 bases at J, leaving 6 bases unmatched. The CDR3 runs 17 residues. CDR1 and CDR2 (germline): SGHRS, YFSETQ. The CDR3 sequence is CASSLASGTNSYNEQFF. The CDR3 DNA follows: TGCGCCAGCAGCTTGGCCTCGGGGACTAACTCCTACAATGAGCAGTTCTTC.

This chain links TRBV19 with TRBJ1-1; TRBD1 agrees at 7 bases. This CDR3 has 10 amino acids. After removal of 6 bases from V and 8 bases from J, the junction contained 0 bases not matched to a gene. The germline V gene encodes CDR1 LNHDA and CDR2 SQIVND (reference sequence). CDR3 region: CASRQGEAFF. The CDR3 nucleotides are TGTGCCAGTAGACAGGGGGAAGCTTTCTTT. The whole variable domain, remainder taken from reference TRBV19 and TRBJ1-1, is DGGITQSPKYLFRKEGQNVTLSCEQNLNHDAMYWYRQDPGQGLRLIYYSQIVNDFQKGDIAEGYSVSREKKESFPLTVTSAQKNPTAFYLCASRQGEAFFGQGTRLTVV.

V is TRBV5-1 and J is TRBJ2-2, with D perhaps TRBD2 (6 bases). Germline CDR1 SGHRS, CDR2 YFSETQ. V was shortened by 0 bases and J by 6 bases, with 9 bases between the two germline ends. This CDR3 has 14 amino acids. The CDR3 bases are TGCGCCAGCAGCTTGGGCGGGGAAGCCGGGGAGCTGTTTTTT. This codes for CASSLGGEAGELFF.

The V and J genes are TRBV19 and TRBJ2-5; TRBD2 aligns across 12 bases. Germline assignment: CDR1 LNHDA and CDR2 SQIVND (reference sequence). This CDR3 contains 17 residues. Germline trimming cut 3 bases from V and 4 bases from J; bases unmatched to any gene: 9. The CDR3 DNA follows: TGTGCCAGTAGTATCTCCCCCGGACTAGCGGGAAGAGAGACCCAGTACTTC. Its translation: CASSISPGLAGRETQYF.

The V and J genes are TRBV5-4 and TRBJ2-7; the D is unclear. The V gene lost 4 bases and the J gene lost 4 bases, with 9 bases spanning the gap. Germline CDR1 and CDR2: SGHNT and YYREEE (reference sequence). CDR3 length equals 12 residues. The CDR3 region is CASSQGGYEQYF. Written as DNA, the CDR3 is TGTGCCAGCAGCCAAGGCGGATACGAGCAGTACTTC.

The chain has TRBV15 and TRBJ1-2; D uncertain. CDR1 and CDR2 from the germline V gene are LNHNV and YYDKDF (reference sequence). There are 14 residues in the CDR3. Trimming shortened V by 0 bases and J by 4 bases, and 9 bases separated the two germline ends. CDR3 nucleotide sequence: TGTGCCACCAGCAGAGATCGTCCCGGCTATGGCTACACCTTC. Protein: CATSRDRPGYGYTF. Drawing the rest from reference TRBV15 and TRBJ1-2, the complete variable domain is DAMVIQNPRYQVTQFGKPVTLSCSQTLNHNVMYWYQQKSSQAPKLLFHYYDKDFNNEADTPDNFQSRRPNTSFCFLDIRSPGLGDTAMYLCATSRDRPGYGYTFGSGTRLTVV.

The chain has TRBV2 and TRBJ2-5, with D hard to call. Germline assignment: CDR1 SNHLY and CDR2 FYNNEI. The V end was cut by 6 bases, the J end by 1 base, with 12 bases between. This CDR3 comprises 14 residues. CDR3 coding DNA: TGTGCCAGCAGGAAAACTTCAACCCAAGAGACCCAGTACTTC. Its protein product is CASRKTSTQETQYF.

The genes are TRBV19 and TRBJ2-3; 14 positions agree with TRBD2. J lost 4 bases, V lost 8 bases, and 5 bases had no gene match. The germline gives CDR1 LNHDA, CDR2 SQIVND (reference sequence). This CDR3 contains 15 residues. As DNA, the CDR3 is TGTGCCAGTCAGGGACTAGCGGGAGTTTCAGATACGCAGTATTTT. Translating it yields CASQGLAGVSDTQYF.

The rearrangement joins TRBV5-1 to TRBJ2-7; D possibly corresponds to TRBD1 (6 bases). Trimming cost V 4 bases and J 6 bases, with 17 bases left between them. The CDR3 covers 14 residues. Per germline, CDR1 SGHRS and CDR2 YFSETQ. The CDR3 sequence is CASSLGQSSAEQYF. Here the CDR3 DNA reads TGCGCCAGCAGCCTAGGACAGTCCTCGGCCGAGCAGTACTTC.

The chain joins TRBV19 to TRBJ2-1, with 10 positions matching TRBD2. J was trimmed by 7 bases and V by 5 bases; bases with no gene match: 5. The CDR3 is 14 amino acids. The V gene's germline CDR1 is LNHDA and CDR2 SQIVND (reference sequence). This CDR3 is CASSLAGVGNEQFF. DNA for the CDR3: TGTGCCAGTAGTCTAGCGGGAGTAGGGAATGAGCAGTTCTTC.

This clone appeared once. The chain recombines TRBV27 with TRBJ2-7; TRBD1 agrees at 9 bases. With V trimmed by 8 bases and J by 6 bases, 11 bases remained unmatched. CDR1 is MNHEY, CDR2 SMNVEV, per germline (reference sequence). This CDR3 spans 14 amino acids. The CDR3 DNA reads as TGTGCCAGCGCCGAACACAGGGGGCTGTTCGAGCAGTACTTC. It codes for CASAEHRGLFEQYF.

The chain links TRBV11-3 to TRBJ1-6; no reliable D call. Trimming removed 2 bases from V and 8 bases from J, with 7 bases in between. CDR3 length: 13 residues. Germline assignment: CDR1 SGHNT and CDR2 YENEEA. The CDR3 DNA is TGTGCCAGCAGCTTACTAGAGGATTCACCCCTCCACTTT. This gives the protein CASSLLEDSPLHF.

The genes are TRBV5-4 and TRBJ1-2; 9 bases are shared with TRBD1. CDR1 SGHNT and CDR2 YYREEE come from the germline V gene (reference sequence). V shed 4 bases and J 7 bases; nucleotides not matched to a gene: 11. CDR3 size: 15 residues. The CDR3 DNA follows: TGTGCCAGCAGCCTGGGGTATACAGGGGGCCTTGGCTACACCTTC. Amino acids: CASSLGYTGGLGYTF.

This chain links TRBV7-9 with TRBJ2-2; 10 nucleotides agree with TRBD2. The germline V gene has CDR1 SEHNR and CDR2 FQNEAQ (reference sequence). The V gene end was trimmed by 5 bases and the J gene end by 5 bases; junction bases not matched to a gene: 5. There are 15 residues in the CDR3. The CDR3 DNA is TGTGCCAGCAGCCCAACTAGCGGGGTAACCGGGGAGCTGTTTTTT. This translates into CASSPTSGVTGELFF.

The V call is TRBV7-2, the J call TRBJ2-7; D is ambiguous. The ends were cut back, 1 base at V and 3 bases at J, with 10 bases in the middle. This CDR3 has 14 residues. CDR1 and CDR2 (germline): SGHTA, FQGNSA. The CDR3 DNA follows: TGTGCCAGCAGCTTAGGCGCGGTCGTCTACGAGCAGTACTTC. It yields the protein CASSLGAVVYEQYF.

The chain links TRBV19 to TRBJ2-7; D might be TRBD1 (5 bases). Germline lookup yields CDR1 LNHDA and CDR2 SQIVND (reference sequence). V dropped 6 bases and J dropped 1 base, with 10 bases sitting between them. The CDR3 is made up of 13 amino acids. This chain's CDR3 is CASRTTESYEQYF. Here the CDR3 DNA reads TGTGCCAGTAGGACGACAGAATCCTACGAGCAGTACTTC.

This clone was detected once. The CDR3 nucleotides read TGTGCCAGCAGCGTAGCGGTGTATCCAGATACGCAGTATTTT. Amino acids: CASSVAVYPDTQYF. The chain joins TRBV9 to TRBJ2-3; D is uncertain. The CDR3 spans 14 residues. Per germline, CDR1 SGDLS and CDR2 YYNGEE. V was trimmed by 0 bases and J by 4 bases, leaving 9 bases between them.

The chain is built from TRBV7-2 and TRBJ1-4, with D perhaps TRBD1 (5 bases). The CDR3 consists of 15 residues. V was cut by 3 bases and J by 7 bases, with 15 bases left in between. Germline CDR1 reads SGHTA; CDR2 reads FQGNSA. CDR3 amino acids: CASSFHGGVSEKLFF. Here the CDR3 DNA reads TGTGCCAGCAGCTTTCATGGAGGGGTTAGTGAAAAACTGTTTTTT.

This clone was recorded only once. The chain links TRBV6-6 to TRBJ1-1; weak D call: TRBD1 (5 bases). CDR3 size: 13 residues. Trimming shortened V by 5 bases and J by 2 bases, and 9 bases separated the two germline ends. CDR1 and CDR2 (germline): MNHNY, SVGAGI (reference sequence). The CDR3 DNA follows: TGTGCCAGCAGTAGCAGGGTTAACACTGAAGCTTTCTTT. This encodes CASSSRVNTEAFF.

The V call is TRBV27, the J call TRBJ2-7; the match to TRBD1 covers 8 bases. The CDR3 loop spans 13 amino acids. Germline CDR1 MNHEY, CDR2 SMNVEV (reference sequence). V was pared by 7 bases and J by 2 bases, with 4 bases of the junction left unmatched. The CDR3 DNA reads as TGTGCCAGCACCCGGGACAGGACCTACGAGCAGTACTTC. Translated, it gives CASTRDRTYEQYF.